The source of this TCR beta chain is a study of spatial heterogeneity in lung cancer. Findings of the study overall: At tumor resection, ubiquitous expanded TCRs were detected in blood more often than later.

TCRdb redid the calling of the 5' RACE reads with MiXCR, one entry per CDR3 protein. The profile shows 10,000 to 11,000 distinct CDR3 sequences, roughly 6.3% of them singletons. This clonotype was found a few times. Its matching antigen is unknown. This beta chain represents an off-target read in a library built for alpha chains; its size is of limited meaning. Time point: sample taken at primary tumor resection. Unsorted whole RNA samples from tumor, nontumor lung or frozen PBMC were sequenced. The material was PBMCs, obtained at surgery. This TCR derives from a male donor with early-stage non-small cell lung cancer.

CDR3 protein: CAWSGGKEQYF. The CDR3 bases are TGTGCCTGGAGTGGGGGGAAGGAGCAGTACTTC. J is TRBJ2-7 and V is TRBV30, with D perhaps assigned TRBD1 or TRBD2 (5 bases each). Looked up from germline, CDR1 is GTSNPN and CDR2 is SVGIG (reference sequence). Deletions cut 1 base from V and 7 bases from J, with 8 bases between. This CDR3 comprises 11 residues.